This TCR beta chain was sequenced for a study of shared T cell receptors in the human thymus. Measured with immunoSEQ multiplex PCR; TCRdb has only the in-frame clones, and not every one. The profile shows more than 300,000 clones, 85% to 95% of them singletons. Between the trimmed V and J ends, which lost 0 bases and 4 bases, there was a span of 15 bases. The CDR3 totals 15 residues. Germline V CDR1 and CDR2: SQVTM, ANQGSEA. The chain employs TRBV29-1 and TRBJ1-2; perhaps TRBD1 as D (6 bases). The sequenced sample consisted of thymocytes. The receptor's source is a human donor. CDR3 sequence reads: CSVEDFRGSFYGYTF. The CDR3 bases are TGCAGCGTTGAAGATTTCAGGGGCTCCTTCTATGGCTACACCTTC.